Listed here is a single TCR beta chain. Its antigen is unidentified. V lost 0 bases and J 3 bases, leaving 12 bases between the germline ends. The germline V gene has CDR1 GTSNPN and CDR2 SVGIG (reference sequence). This CDR3 is built from 15 residues. This sample was included in a study of long-term antiretroviral therapy in people with HIV. Findings and limits, study-wide: On ART adherence, viral resistance or therapy changes, no data were available. Repertoires with HIV possessed tighter CDR3 length spans than those of controls.

Researchers ran immunoSEQ v3.0 at survey level. Sequenced by immunoSEQ multiplex PCR; TCRdb stores in-frame clones only, minus some. The table lists over 15,000 clones, around 82% of them singletons. The sequencing used unsorted PBMCs, collected 0.1 years before starting antiretroviral therapy. This chain connects TRBV30 to TRBJ1-5; no definite D call. The receptor comes from a young man with HIV. This CDR3 is CAWSVLDGPNQPQHF. In DNA, the CDR3 is TGTGCCTGGAGTGTACTGGACGGACCCAATCAGCCCCAGCATTTT.